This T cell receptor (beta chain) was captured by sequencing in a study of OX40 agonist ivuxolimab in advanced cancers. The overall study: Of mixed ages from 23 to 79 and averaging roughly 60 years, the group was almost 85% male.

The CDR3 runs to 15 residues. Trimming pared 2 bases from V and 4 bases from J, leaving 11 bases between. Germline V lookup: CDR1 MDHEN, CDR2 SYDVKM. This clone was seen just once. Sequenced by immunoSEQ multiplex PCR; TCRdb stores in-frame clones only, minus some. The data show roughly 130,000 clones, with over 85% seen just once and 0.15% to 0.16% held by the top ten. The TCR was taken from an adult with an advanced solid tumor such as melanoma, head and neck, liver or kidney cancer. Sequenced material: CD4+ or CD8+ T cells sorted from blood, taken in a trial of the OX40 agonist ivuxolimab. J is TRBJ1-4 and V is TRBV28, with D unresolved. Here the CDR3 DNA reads TGTGCCAGCAGTTTAATTGGTTCAATTAATGAAAAACTGTTTTTT. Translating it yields CASSLIGSINEKLFF.